Listed here is a single T cell receptor beta chain. What it binds is not known. Trimming removed 3 bases from V and 4 bases from J; junction bases left unmatched: 3. This CDR3 has 13 residues. The data stem from a study of human T cells and chemical hapten exposure. Study background: Variability of per-sample TCR yields stemmed mainly from small differences in pooled library volume. General study results and limits: No shift was seen in TCRs above 1 in 1000 frequency with DPC sensitization.

Within the library, unique molecular identifiers were attached to each individual cDNA molecule. In the authors' methods: Individual samples carried between about 23,224 and 690,600 TCRs, with some 100,000 as the median. TCRdb analysed the RACE reads with MiXCR anew, one entry per CDR3 protein. The V and J calls follow TCRdb's processing rather than the paper's. The data contain tens of thousands of distinct CDR3 sequences, 7% to 9% of them singletons. The time point here: healthy volunteer bleed at 6 weeks. RNA extraction used unfractionated whole blood as the source of total RNA. This receptor was taken from a male donor in good health. Some clones in this sample may be carry-over from other donors' samples. The sequencing sample was made of whole blood. The chain couples TRBV12-3 or TRBV12-4 to TRBJ2-7; the match to TRBD1 covers 7 bases. CDR3 coding DNA: TGTGCCAGCAGTTTGGGACAGCAGTACGAGCAGTACTTC. Its translation is CASSLGQQYEQYF.